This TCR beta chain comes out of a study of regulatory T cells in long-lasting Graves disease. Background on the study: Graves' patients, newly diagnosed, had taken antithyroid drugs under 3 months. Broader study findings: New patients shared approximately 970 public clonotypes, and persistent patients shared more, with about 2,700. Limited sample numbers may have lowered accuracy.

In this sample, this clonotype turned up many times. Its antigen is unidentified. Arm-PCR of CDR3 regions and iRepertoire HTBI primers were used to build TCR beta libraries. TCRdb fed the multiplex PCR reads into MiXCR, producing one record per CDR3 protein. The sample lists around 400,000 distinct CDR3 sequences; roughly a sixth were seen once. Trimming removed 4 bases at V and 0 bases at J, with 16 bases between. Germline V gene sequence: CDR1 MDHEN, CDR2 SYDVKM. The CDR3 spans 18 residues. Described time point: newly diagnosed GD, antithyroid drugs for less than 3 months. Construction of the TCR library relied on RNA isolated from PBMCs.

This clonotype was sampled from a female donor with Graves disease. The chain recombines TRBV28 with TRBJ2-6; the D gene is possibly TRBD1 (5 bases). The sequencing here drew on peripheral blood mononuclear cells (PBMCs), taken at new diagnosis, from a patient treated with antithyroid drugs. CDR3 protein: CASSSLQGLDSGANVLTF. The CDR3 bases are TGTGCCAGCAGTTCACTTCAGGGTTTAGACTCTGGGGCCAACGTCCTGACTTTC.